The 2 T cell receptor beta chains below come from one sample, sequenced in a study of early T cells in non-severe SARS-CoV-2 infection. TCRdb re-called the 5' RACE reads through MiXCR, storing one row per CDR3 protein. Among roughly 41,000 distinct CDR3 sequences listed, 5% to 5.5% were seen once. The sample consisted of whole blood, taken at baseline. The source of these receptors is an adult who was a healthcare worker with PCR-confirmed SARS-CoV-2 infection or an uninfected control (not recorded which).

At least ten counts were recorded for this clonotype. The CDR3 reads CASSLALAASYTEAFF. As DNA, the CDR3 is TGCGCCAGCAGCTTGGCCCTGGCAGCTTCCTACACTGAAGCTTTCTTT. This chain connects TRBV5-1 to TRBJ1-1; D is undetermined. The CDR3 has 16 residues. Trimming stripped 0 bases from V and 3 bases from J, with 15 bases between. CDR1 SGHRS and CDR2 YFSETQ come from the germline V gene.

This clonotype was observed many times. V usage is TRBV7-8 and J usage is TRBJ2-1, with D tentatively TRBD1 (6 bases). The length of the CDR3 is 16 residues. Between the trimmed V and J ends, which lost 5 bases and 0 bases, there was a span of 14 bases. CDR1 and CDR2 from the germline V gene are SGHVS and FQNEAQ. The CDR3 loop reads CASSAHRVPSYNEQFF. The CDR3, as DNA: TGTGCCAGCAGCGCCCACAGGGTTCCCTCCTACAATGAGCAGTTCTTC.